This T cell receptor (beta chain) came from a study of cytomegalovirus exposure and HLA in healthy donors. The primer mix had 60 Vbeta and 13 Jbeta primers. Some clones are missing from TCRdb's copy, which holds only in-frame ones; the method was immunoSEQ multiplex PCR. The sample table sets out about 50,000 clones. V was pared by 0 bases and J by 5 bases, with 11 bases between. This CDR3 has 14 amino acids. Germline assignment: CDR1 KGHSH and CDR2 LQKENI. This sequence joins TRBV18 and TRBJ2-7, with D hard to call. The source is a woman aged 55-70 years in good health and CMV-seropositive. Sequenced sample: PBMCs. The CDR3 protein is CASSPPATTDEQYF. CDR3 DNA: TGTGCCAGCTCACCACCGGCGACAACCGACGAGCAGTACTTC.